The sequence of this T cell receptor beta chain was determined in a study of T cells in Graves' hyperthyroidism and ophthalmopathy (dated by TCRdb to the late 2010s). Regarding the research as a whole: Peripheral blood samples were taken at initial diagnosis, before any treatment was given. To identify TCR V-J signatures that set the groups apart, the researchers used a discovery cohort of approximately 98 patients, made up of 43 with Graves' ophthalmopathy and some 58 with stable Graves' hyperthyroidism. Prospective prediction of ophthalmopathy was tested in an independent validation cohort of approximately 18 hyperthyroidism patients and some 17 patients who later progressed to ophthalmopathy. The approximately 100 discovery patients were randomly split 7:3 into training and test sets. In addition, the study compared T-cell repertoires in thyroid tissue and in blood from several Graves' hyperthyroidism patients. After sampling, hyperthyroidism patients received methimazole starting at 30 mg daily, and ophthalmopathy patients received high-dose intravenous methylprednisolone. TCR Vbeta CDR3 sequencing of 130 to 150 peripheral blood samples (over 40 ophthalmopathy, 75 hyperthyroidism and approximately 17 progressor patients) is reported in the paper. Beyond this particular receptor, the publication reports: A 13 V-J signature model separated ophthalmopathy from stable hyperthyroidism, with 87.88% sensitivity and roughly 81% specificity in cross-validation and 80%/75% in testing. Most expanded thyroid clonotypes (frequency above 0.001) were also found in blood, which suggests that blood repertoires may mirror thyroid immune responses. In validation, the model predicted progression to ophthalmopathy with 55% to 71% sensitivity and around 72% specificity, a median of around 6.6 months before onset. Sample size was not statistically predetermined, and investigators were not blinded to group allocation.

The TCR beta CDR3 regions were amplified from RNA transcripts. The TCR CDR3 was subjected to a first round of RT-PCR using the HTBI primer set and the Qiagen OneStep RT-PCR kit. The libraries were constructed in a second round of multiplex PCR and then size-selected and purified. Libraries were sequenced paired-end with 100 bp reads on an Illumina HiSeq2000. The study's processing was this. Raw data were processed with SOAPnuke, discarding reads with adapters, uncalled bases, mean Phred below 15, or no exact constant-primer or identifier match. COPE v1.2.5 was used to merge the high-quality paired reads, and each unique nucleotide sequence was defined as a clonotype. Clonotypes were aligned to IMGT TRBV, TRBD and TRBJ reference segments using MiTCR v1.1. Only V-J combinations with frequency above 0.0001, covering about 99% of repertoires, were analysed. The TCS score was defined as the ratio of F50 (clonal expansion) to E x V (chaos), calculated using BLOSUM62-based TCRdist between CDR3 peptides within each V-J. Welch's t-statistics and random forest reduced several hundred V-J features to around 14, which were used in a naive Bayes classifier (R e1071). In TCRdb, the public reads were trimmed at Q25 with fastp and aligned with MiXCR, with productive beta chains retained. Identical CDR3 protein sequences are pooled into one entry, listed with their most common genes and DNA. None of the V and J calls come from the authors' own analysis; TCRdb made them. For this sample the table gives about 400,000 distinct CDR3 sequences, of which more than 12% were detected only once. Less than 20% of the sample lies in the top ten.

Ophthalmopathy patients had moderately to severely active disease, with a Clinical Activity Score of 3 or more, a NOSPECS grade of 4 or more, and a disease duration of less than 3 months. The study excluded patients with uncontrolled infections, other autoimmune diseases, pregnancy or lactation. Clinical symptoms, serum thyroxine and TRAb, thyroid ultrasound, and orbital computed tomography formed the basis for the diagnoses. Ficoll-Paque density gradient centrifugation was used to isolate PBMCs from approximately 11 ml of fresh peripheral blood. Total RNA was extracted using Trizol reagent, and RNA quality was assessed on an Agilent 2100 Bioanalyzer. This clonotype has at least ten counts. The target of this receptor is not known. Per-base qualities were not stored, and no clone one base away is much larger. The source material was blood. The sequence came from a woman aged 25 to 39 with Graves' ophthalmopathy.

The CDR3 region has the sequence CSASLADGYNEQFF. Read as DNA, the sequence is TGCAGTGCTTCGCTAGCGGACGGCTACAATGAGCAGTTCTTC. In this chain, TRBV20-1 is recombined with TRBJ2-1; TRBD2 aligns with 7 central bases. Looking up the germline V gene (reference sequence) yields CDR1 DFQATT and CDR2 SNEGSKA. Ends trimmed: V by 5 bases, J by 3 bases; bases unmatched to a gene: 7. Inclusive of the bounding cysteine and phenylalanine, the CDR3 is 14 residues long. Only the CDR3 portion is preserved as DNA: 42 bases, with reading frame beginning at the first base.